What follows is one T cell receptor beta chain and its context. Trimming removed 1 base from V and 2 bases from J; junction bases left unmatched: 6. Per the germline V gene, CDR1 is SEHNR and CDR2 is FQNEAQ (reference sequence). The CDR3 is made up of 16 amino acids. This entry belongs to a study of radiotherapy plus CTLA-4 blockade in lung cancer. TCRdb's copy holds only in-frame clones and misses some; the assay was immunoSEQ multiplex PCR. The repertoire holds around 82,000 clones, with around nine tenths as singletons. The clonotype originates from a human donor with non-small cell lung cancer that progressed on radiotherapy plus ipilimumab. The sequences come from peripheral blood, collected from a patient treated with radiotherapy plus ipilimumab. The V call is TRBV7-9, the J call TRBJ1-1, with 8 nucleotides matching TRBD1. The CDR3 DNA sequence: TGTGCCAGCAGCTTAGGGACAGGGTCGGGTAACACTGAAGCTTTCTTT. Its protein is CASSLGTGSGNTEAFF.